Listed here are 19 T cell receptor beta chains from one sample, sequenced in a study of T cell repertoires in cytomegalovirus infection. TCRdb re-analysed the reads in MiXCR, keeping a single row per CDR3 protein. The sample lists approximately 320,000 distinct CDR3 sequences, 9.5% occurring once. The sequencing input was PBMCs. The receptors were sampled from a human donor in good health (CMV status not recorded). Some clones in this sample may be carry-over from other donors' samples.

This clonotype came up many times. The chain recombines TRBV7-2 with TRBJ1-1, with D unclear. V was shortened by 5 bases and J by 0 bases, with 10 bases between the two germline ends. The CDR3 runs to 14 residues. Germline assignment: CDR1 SGHTA and CDR2 FQGNSA. The CDR3 bases are TGTGCCAGCAGCCAGACGGAGCTGAACACTGAAGCTTTCTTT. This sequence encodes CASSQTELNTEAFF.

Many counts were recorded for this clonotype. The chain has TRBV6-2 or TRBV6-3 and TRBJ1-1; TRBD1 is a possible D gene (6 bases). Trimming shortened V by 6 bases and J by 6 bases, and 17 bases separated the two germline ends. Germline assignment: CDR1 MNHEY and CDR2 SVGEGT. The CDR3 contains 14 residues. The CDR3 loop reads CASRWDTGFPEAFF. CDR3 DNA sequence: TGTGCCAGCAGGTGGGATACAGGGTTTCCTGAAGCTTTCTTT.

In its sample, this clonotype was seen a few times. The chain links TRBV19 to TRBJ1-5, with D tentatively TRBD1 (5 bases). Between the trimmed V and J ends, which lost 7 bases and 2 bases, there was a span of 9 bases. Germline V gives CDR1 LNHDA, CDR2 SQIVND (reference sequence). CDR3 length: 13 residues. CDR3 coding DNA: TGTGCCAGTAAGGTGGGGGGCAATCAGCCCCAGCATTTT. It is translated as CASKVGGNQPQHF.

This clonotype has only a few counts. V usage is TRBV15 and J usage is TRBJ1-5; 7 bases align to TRBD1. This CDR3 has 14 residues. Germline CDR1 LNHNV, CDR2 YYDKDF (reference sequence). V shed 9 bases and J 5 bases; nucleotides not matched to a gene: 10. The CDR3 loop is CATGQGQSHQPQHF. In DNA, the CDR3 is TGTGCCACGGGTCAGGGACAGTCACATCAGCCCCAGCATTTT.

This clonotype has at least ten counts. The chain has TRBV7-2 and TRBJ2-7; D is uncertain. Germline V gene data show CDR1 as SGHTA and CDR2 as FQGNSA. The ends were cut back, 5 bases at V and 0 bases at J, with 14 bases in the middle. The CDR3 spans 15 residues. The CDR3, as DNA: TGTGCCAGCAGCCCGAGGCGTGGCACCTCCTACGAGCAGTACTTC. Its translation: CASSPRRGTSYEQYF.

This clonotype was picked up a small number of times. The chain couples TRBV12-3 or TRBV12-4 to TRBJ1-6, with 10 bases lining up with TRBD1. The CDR3 is 14 residues long. After removal of 5 bases from V and 7 bases from J, the junction contained 2 bases not matched to a gene. The CDR3 DNA reads TGTGCCAGCAGTGCGGGACAGGGGAATTCACCCCTCCACTTT. This gives the protein CASSAGQGNSPLHF.

This clonotype came up a few times. The genes are TRBV10-3 and TRBJ1-2; 9 nucleotides match TRBD1. Trimming at V came to 10 bases and at J to 5 bases, leaving 11 bases not matched to a gene. The CDR3 sequence is 14 residues long. Looked up from germline, CDR1 is ENHRY and CDR2 is SYGVKD. The DNA for the CDR3 is TGTGCCACCGTGGGCGCCGGGACAGGGTATGGCTACACCTTC. The encoded protein is CATVGAGTGYGYTF.

This clonotype was counted at least ten times. This chain links TRBV28 with TRBJ1-4; TRBD1 is a possible D gene (6 bases). The CDR3 sequence is 14 residues long. V was cut by 6 bases and J by 7 bases, with 15 bases left in between. Germline V CDR1 and CDR2: MDHEN, SYDVKM. The CDR3 sequence is CASSLPEGGEKLFF. CDR3 nucleotides: TGTGCCAGCAGCCTACCCGAGGGGGGTGAAAAACTGTTTTTT.

The rearrangement joins TRBV7-2 to TRBJ1-1; no clear D. CDR1 and CDR2 (germline): SGHTA, FQGNSA. The CDR3 is 14 residues long. V was shortened by 6 bases and J by 6 bases, with 17 bases between the two germline ends. CDR3 sequence (DNA): TGTGCCAGCAGTTTCCCTCGACCAGGCGCTGAAGCTTTCTTT. It is translated as CASSFPRPGAEAFF. Variable domain in full (rest from reference TRBV7-2 and TRBJ1-1): GAGVSQSPSNKVTEKGKDVELRCDPISGHTALYWYRQSLGQGLEFLIYFQGNSAPDKSGLPSDRFSAERTGGSVSTLTIQRTQQEDSAVYLCASSFPRPGAEAFFGQGTRLTVV.

This clonotype appeared many times. The V gene is TRBV7-2, the J gene TRBJ1-1, with 7 bases aligning to TRBD1. V gave up 5 bases and J gave up 3 bases; unmatched junction bases: 6. CDR3 length: 14 residues. From germline, CDR1 is SGHTA and CDR2 FQGNSA. This CDR3 reads CASSRRQGDTEAFF. DNA of the CDR3: TGTGCCAGCAGCCGAAGACAGGGAGACACTGAAGCTTTCTTT. Looking up the rest from reference TRBV7-2 and TRBJ1-1 gives the full variable domain: GAGVSQSPSNKVTEKGKDVELRCDPISGHTALYWYRQSLGQGLEFLIYFQGNSAPDKSGLPSDRFSAERTGGSVSTLTIQRTQQEDSAVYLCASSRRQGDTEAFFGQGTRLTVV.

This clonotype was picked up many times. The V call is TRBV5-4, the J call TRBJ1-1; D possibly corresponds to TRBD1 (5 bases). V was trimmed by 4 bases and J by 5 bases, leaving 15 bases between them. The CDR3 runs to 14 residues. The germline V gene has CDR1 SGHNT and CDR2 YYREEE (reference sequence). CDR3: CASSPGPSWTEAFF. DNA for the CDR3: TGTGCCAGCAGCCCGGGGCCTAGTTGGACTGAAGCTTTCTTT.

This clonotype has only a few counts. This rearrangement joins TRBV27 to TRBJ2-5; TRBD1 matches at 9 bases. Germline V lookup: CDR1 MNHEY, CDR2 SMNVEV (reference sequence). V gave up 3 bases and J gave up 4 bases; unmatched junction bases: 9. This CDR3 region has 16 residues. CDR3 residues: CASSLAGTGTRETQYF. The CDR3 DNA reads TGTGCCAGCAGTTTGGCCGGGACAGGGACTCGAGAGACCCAGTACTTC.

This clonotype was detected many times. V and J are TRBV7-2 and TRBJ2-7; TRBD1 might be the D (6 bases). The germline V gene encodes CDR1 SGHTA and CDR2 FQGNSA. The CDR3 has 14 amino acids. Trimming took off 5 bases at V and 3 bases at J, with 14 bases between the two ends. The CDR3 loop is CASSPDRPYYEQYF. DNA for the CDR3: TGTGCCAGCAGCCCAGACAGGCCTTACTACGAGCAGTACTTC.

This chain's CDR3 is CASSIGTLKYNEQFF. In DNA, the CDR3 is TGTGCCAGCAGTATAGGGACGCTGAAGTACAATGAGCAGTTCTTC. The rearrangement uses TRBV6-1 and TRBJ2-1; D tentatively fits TRBD1 or TRBD2 (5 bases each). V was shortened by 5 bases and J by 4 bases, with 15 bases between the two germline ends. CDR1 and CDR2 (germline): MNHNS, SASEGT. The CDR3 loop spans 15 amino acids.

V is TRBV4-2 and J is TRBJ2-5, with 11 bases identical to TRBD2. This CDR3 contains 17 residues. V dropped 3 bases and J dropped 0; count of bases not matched to a gene: 6. The germline gives CDR1 LGHNA, CDR2 YNFKEQ. The CDR3 nucleotides read TGTGCCAGCAGCCAGCCGACTAGCGGGGAATACCAAGAGACCCAGTACTTC. It is translated as CASSQPTSGEYQETQYF.

This clonotype was counted a few times. V and J are TRBV6-1 and TRBJ2-7; 8 bases align to TRBD2. Germline CDR1 and CDR2: MNHNS and SASEGT. This CDR3 contains 14 residues. V shed 7 bases and J 7 bases; nucleotides not matched to a gene: 12. CDR3: CASILRGGAEEQYF. In nucleotides, the CDR3 is TGTGCCAGCATACTTCGGGGGGGGGCCGAAGAGCAGTACTTC.

There are a few counts of this clonotype. The rearrangement links TRBV6-8 to TRBJ2-3; 9 positions agree with TRBD2. The CDR3 is made up of 16 amino acids. The J segment lost 1 base and the V segment lost 2 bases, leaving 4 bases of the junction unmatched. CDR1 is MNHGY, CDR2 SAAAGT, per germline. CDR3 sequence (DNA): TGTGCCAGCAGTTACAGCCAGCGGGAGGGCACAGATACGCAGTATTTT. Its protein is CASSYSQREGTDTQYF.

This clonotype was seen many times. The chain employs TRBV4-2 and TRBJ2-2; no clear D gene. The CDR3 spans 13 residues. Trimming removed 1 base at V and 7 bases at J, with 7 bases between. The germline V gene encodes CDR1 LGHNA and CDR2 YNFKEQ. This chain's CDR3 is CASSQVDDGELFF. CDR3 nucleotide sequence: TGTGCCAGCAGCCAAGTGGACGACGGGGAGCTGTTTTTT.

This clonotype was seen at least ten times. V is TRBV7-3 and J is TRBJ2-1; weak D call: TRBD2 (7 bases). Germline CDR1 reads SGHTA; CDR2 reads FQGTGA. V was cut by 4 bases and J by 5 bases, with 12 bases left in between. This CDR3 has 14 amino acids. Written as DNA, the CDR3 is TGTGCCAGCAGCTCGGGGGGCGTCCACAATGAGCAGTTCTTC. It specifies CASSSGGVHNEQFF.